This T cell receptor (beta chain) appears in the sequencing data of a study of cytomegalovirus exposure and HLA in healthy donors (dated by TCRdb to 2016 to 2017). Broadly, across the study: An earlier analysis of 587 of the donors reported 250 to 350 Gb of sequence data and 95 million to 140 million unique TCR beta sequences obtained from approximately 180 million T cells. Approximately 310 gigabases of sequencing data and 91 million or so unique TCR sequences made up an early release that covered over 550 HLA-typed donors. Of the roughly 390 genotyped donors, 81% were placed in the genetic ancestry cluster associated with self-reported Caucasian donors. The study aimed to test whether signatures of past pathogen exposure could be identified by cataloging public T cell receptors. Using immunosequencing, the study profiled T cell repertoires from around 670 subjects and related those repertoires to cytomegalovirus serostatus. A separate validation cohort of 100 to 150 different subjects was used in addition to the roughly 720-subject first cohort. High-throughput TCR immunosequencing, statistical association of individual TCRs with disease status, and machine learning were combined to predict cytomegalovirus infection status. A later analysis re-examined previously published TCR beta repertoires from roughly 650 donors and added high-resolution HLA genotyping to investigate patterns of TCR occurrence. The later analysis used no new phenotypic data to find candidate immune exposures, relying instead on TCR beta sequences and their occurrence across donors. An earlier analysis of approximately 630 of the donors applied high-throughput TCR beta sequencing to assess whether each TCR beta V gene segment acted as functional or pseudogenic. Donor age, sex, ethnicity and CMV serostatus were compiled alongside the repertoire data. A later genetic analysis took genome-wide SNP genotypes for about three fifths of the roughly 700 donors and used that subset as a discovery cohort. All discovery cohort repertoires had been generated using a single sequencing platform. Both class I and class II loci were covered by HLA typing, at four-digit resolution. Typing coverage varied by locus: roughly 629-640 donors for A, B, C, DRB1 and DQB1; under 550 for DQA1; about 600 for DPA1; roughly 450 for DPB1. Roughly five DR-DQ haplotypes were treated as single units for association and clustering because of strong linkage in the cohort. Among some 400 genotyped donors of the cohort, an average of approximately 240,000 unique TCR beta nucleotide sequences was sequenced per donor, of which 15% to 20% were non-productive.

On this clone itself: It lacks a known antigen. No much larger clonotype is one base removed from it; base qualities were not supplied.

Points the paper makes about the study in general: Correlated functional status among segregating V segments might reflect linkage disequilibrium, but an unknown experimental factor could not be ruled out. The cohort was sequenced for TCR beta chains only, and without alpha or paired-chain data the features that could be detected were limited. At a false discovery rate of 0.05, a later analysis linked 15,000 to 20,000 TCR beta sequences to specific HLA alleles. A further reported finding was that TCR beta sequences accurately predicted the HLA-A and HLA-B alleles for most subjects in the first cohort. In a later analysis, the rate of TCR association differed among HLA loci, with DRB1 alleles having the most associated TCRs and HLA-C alleles having the fewest. Broadly in line with IMGT annotations, most TCR beta V segments showed up in productive rearrangements about 87% or about 30% of the time in an earlier analysis of several hundred of the donors. The earlier analysis of 587 of the donors excluded 15 to 20 rarely observed V segments, including chromosome 9 orphons, because counts were too low. Most TCR sequences were seen in very few donors, while some public TCRs were found in many individuals. Most CMV-associated TCR beta chains appeared to be HLA-restricted in a later analysis, and the HLA associations seemed to be driven largely by CMV exposure. The classifier was reported to diagnose cytomegalovirus status with high specificity and sensitivity in both the original cohort and the validation cohort. Because some donors lacked HLA typing at each locus, the association tests relied only on the typed subset. Roughly uniform sequencing depth across donors was assumed in presence/absence analyses, although this assumption may not hold. Because the 87-base-pair reads could not distinguish some IMGT-functional V segments, including TRBV6-2 and TRBV6-3, those segments were excluded. A few of the identified cytomegalovirus-associated TCR beta chains were confirmed in vitro to be specific for cytomegalovirus antigens. In a later analysis, HLA-associated TCR beta chains were found to be more clonally expanded and to have lower generation probabilities than equally common non-associated chains. It was suggested by the authors that the approach could potentially be generalized to other disease states and immunological phenotypes. Assigning TCR associations to individual alleles was difficult when HLA alleles, especially DR and DQ, strongly co-occurred. The study listed 150 to 200 TCR beta chains as associated with cytomegalovirus. A later analysis reported that several top co-occurrence clusters appeared linked to parvovirus B19, influenza, CMV and Epstein-Barr virus. In a later genetic analysis, a missense DCLRE1C variant was associated with V-gene and J-gene trimming of TCR beta chains, and the association was replicated in an independent cohort. A later genetic analysis reported fewer N-insertions in productive TCRs among donors in an Asian-associated ancestry cluster than the roughly 620-donor mean. For the cohort, immune exposure information was limited to CMV serostatus. A group of highly shared sequence variants was considered likely to be a technical artifact of the sequencing pipeline.

CDR1 and CDR2 are read off the germline V gene as MNHNS and SASEGT. Taken from cysteine to phenylalanine, the CDR3 has 14 residues. The CDR3 DNA has 42 bases and is translated from base 1. To prepare the library, the immunoSEQ multiplex PCR assay was applied. For the multiplex PCR, a mixture combining 60 forward primers for TCR Vbeta segments and 13 reverse primers for TCR Jbeta segments was used. The CDR3 region of rearranged TCR beta genes was amplified from genomic DNA with a multiplex PCR assay. On the Illumina HiSeq System, the amplified TCR beta libraries were sequenced as 87-base-pair reads. In the paper's pipeline: A later analysis tallied 70 million to 100 million unique TCR beta chains across the approximately 670 repertoires, and approximately 12 million of those chains were shared by two or more donors. Raw reads were error-corrected and collapsed into unique sequences by a nearest-neighbor algorithm in which closely related sequences were merged to remove PCR and sequencing errors. V, D and J gene segments were assigned by aligning CDR3 sequences to IMGT reference sequences. For a sequence to be retained, a match of at least six nucleotides was required to both a V gene segment and a J gene segment. Rearrangements were classified as productive when the CDR3 lacked stop codons and remained in frame with V and J, and all other rearrangements were classified as non-productive. CDR3 was defined according to IMGT convention as the region running from the second conserved V-encoded cysteine to the conserved J-encoded phenylalanine. Sequences without an unambiguous match to a single V gene segment were excluded from the earlier analysis of approximately 560 of the donors. In an earlier analysis of 587 of the donors, a V segment was called functional when productive rearrangements were above 56.7%, and segregating when the standard deviation between donors exceeded 5%. A statistical classification framework was developed to diagnose cytomegalovirus status using the catalog of TCR beta chain sequences. In a later analysis, V and J genes were assigned by comparing TCR nucleotide sequences against IMGT/GENE-DB human TR gene sequences. In a later analysis, CDR3 sequences and most-parsimonious VDJ recombination scenarios were assigned using the TCRdist pipeline. A later analysis defined each TCR beta chain by its CDR3 amino acid sequence plus V-gene family, and excluded reads lacking a unique V-gene family. As a way to deal with suspected cross-contamination and a sequencing artifact, a later analysis dropped over 550 nucleotide sequences that were highly shared and had low generation probability. A later analysis calculated a clonal expansion index for each public chain from normalized within-repertoire ranks of inferred template counts. In a later analysis, generation probabilities were computed with a VDJ recombination model fitted to out-of-frame rearrangements, and the resulting probabilities were checked against IGoR. In a later analysis, TCR-TCR, TCR-HLA and TCR-CMV co-occurrence was scored with hypergeometric tests, and a repertoire-size bias correction was applied to TCR pairs. In a later analysis, false discovery rates were estimated by permuting HLA or CMV assignments 20 times. In a later analysis, co-occurring TCRs were grouped using DBSCAN, and TCRdist sequence similarity was added for clustering within HLA-allele-positive subsets. Repertoires with fewer than 30,000 or more than 120,000 public chains, plus five repertoires with anomalous nucleotide sharing, were excluded from co-occurrence clustering. Held by TCRdb, this immuneACCESS table contains in-frame sequences only and omits some clones. Under half of the omission traces to an unresolved V gene where checked; the cause of the rest is unknown. The DNA gave D and trimming, while V, J and clone size come from that table. The sample contains 100,000 to 150,000 clones, more than 60% of them found a single time. The leading ten clones occupy roughly 1.9% of the sample.

In total, around 600 healthy bone marrow donors made up the cohort. All cohort members were sampled while nominally healthy, although unrecorded immune exposures were likely present. The donor was CMV seronegative and was included in the group of 352 seronegative cohort members. Every donor gave a peripheral blood sample, and the peripheral blood mononuclear cells from that sample were used for TCR beta sequencing. The Qiagen DNeasy Blood Extraction Kit was used to extract genomic DNA from the blood cell samples. The receptor was isolated from a woman between 40 and 55 years old in good health and CMV-seronegative. Sequenced sample: PBMCs. The rearranged chain carries TRBV6-1 and TRBJ2-1; the D gene assignment is ambiguous. The bases are TGTGCAGCAGCCTCCAGCGACTCCTACAATGAGCAGTTCTTC. It is translated as CAAASSDSYNEQFF.